The present TCR beta chain was sequenced within a study of blood T cell repertoires in COVID-19. Study in general: Sites across the United States, Italy and Spain contributed samples from acute and convalescent COVID-19. T cells, B-cell-depleted T cells, or PBMCs provided the cDNA or gDNA that served as material.

Study processing details: Quantification of nucleated cells was approximated via reference gene primer amplification. Here immunoSEQ multiplex PCR was the method, and the copy in TCRdb shows in-frame clones only, minus some. The V and J calls and clone size come from that table; D and trimming were worked out from the DNA. The data show fewer than 300,000 clones, with just over 90% seen just once and roughly 2.3% held by the top ten. V shed 5 bases and J shed 3 bases, with 20 bases lying between them. This CDR3 comprises 17 residues. Germline V gives CDR1 LNHNV, CDR2 YYDKDF (reference sequence). The chain couples TRBV15 to TRBJ2-1, with a weak D call TRBD2 (6 bases). The origin of this receptor is a woman aged 25 to 39 with COVID-19, enrolled during active disease. The source material was peripheral blood. The CDR3 region is CATSPRAGISFYNEQFF. CDR3 nucleotides: TGTGCCACCAGCCCCCGGGCGGGAATAAGCTTCTACAATGAGCAGTTCTTC.